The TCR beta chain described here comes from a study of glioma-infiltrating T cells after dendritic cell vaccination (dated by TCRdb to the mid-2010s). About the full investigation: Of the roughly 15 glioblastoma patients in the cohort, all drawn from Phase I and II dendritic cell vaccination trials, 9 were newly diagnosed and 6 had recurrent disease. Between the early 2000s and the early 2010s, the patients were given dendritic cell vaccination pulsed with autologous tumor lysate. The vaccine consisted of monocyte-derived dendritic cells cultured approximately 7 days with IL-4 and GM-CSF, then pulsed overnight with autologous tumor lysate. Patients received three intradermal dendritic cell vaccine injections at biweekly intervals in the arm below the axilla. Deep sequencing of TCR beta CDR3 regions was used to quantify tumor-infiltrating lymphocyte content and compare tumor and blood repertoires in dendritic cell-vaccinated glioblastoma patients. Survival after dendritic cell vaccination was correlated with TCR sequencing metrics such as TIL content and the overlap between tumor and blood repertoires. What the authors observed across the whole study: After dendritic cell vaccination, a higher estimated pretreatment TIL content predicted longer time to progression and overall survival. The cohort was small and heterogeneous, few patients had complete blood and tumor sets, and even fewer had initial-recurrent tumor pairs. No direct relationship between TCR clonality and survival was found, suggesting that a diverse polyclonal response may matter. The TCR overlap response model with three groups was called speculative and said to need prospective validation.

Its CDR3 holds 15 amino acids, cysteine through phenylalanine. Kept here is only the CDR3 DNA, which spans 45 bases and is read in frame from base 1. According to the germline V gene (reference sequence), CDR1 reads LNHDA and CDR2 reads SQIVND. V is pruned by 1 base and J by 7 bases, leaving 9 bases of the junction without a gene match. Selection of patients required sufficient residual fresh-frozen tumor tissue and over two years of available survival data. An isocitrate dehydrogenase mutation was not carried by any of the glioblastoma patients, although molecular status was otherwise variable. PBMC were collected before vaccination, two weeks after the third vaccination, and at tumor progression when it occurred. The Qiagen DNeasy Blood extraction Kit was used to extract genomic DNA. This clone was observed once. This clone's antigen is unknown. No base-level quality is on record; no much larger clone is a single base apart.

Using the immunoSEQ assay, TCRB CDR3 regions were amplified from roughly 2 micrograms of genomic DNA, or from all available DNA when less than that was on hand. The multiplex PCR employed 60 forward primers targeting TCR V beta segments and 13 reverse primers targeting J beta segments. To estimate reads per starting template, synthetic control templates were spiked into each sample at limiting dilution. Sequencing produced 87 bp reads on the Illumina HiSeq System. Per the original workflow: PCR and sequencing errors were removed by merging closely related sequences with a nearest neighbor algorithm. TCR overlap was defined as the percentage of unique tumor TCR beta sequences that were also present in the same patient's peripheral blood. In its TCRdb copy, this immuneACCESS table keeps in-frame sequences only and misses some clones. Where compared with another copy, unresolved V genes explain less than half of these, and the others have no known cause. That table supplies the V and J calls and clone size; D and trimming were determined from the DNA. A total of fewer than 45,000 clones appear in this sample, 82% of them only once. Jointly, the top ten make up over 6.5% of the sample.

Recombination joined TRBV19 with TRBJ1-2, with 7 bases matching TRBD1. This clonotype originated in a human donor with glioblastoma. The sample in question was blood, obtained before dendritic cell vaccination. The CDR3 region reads CASSIGGRGIGGYTF. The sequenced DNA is TGTGCCAGTAGTATAGGAGGCAGGGGGATAGGTGGCTACACCTTC.